The clone carrying this TCR beta chain showed up just a few times. The CDR3 runs to 13 residues. CDR1 and CDR2 (germline): SGHTA, FQGNSA. V shed 5 bases and J shed 5 bases, with 12 bases lying between them. The sample comes from a study of blood T cells in healthy people across ages. For the second PCR, which ran for roughly 6 to 12 cycles, a sample-barcoded 5' primer and a J-beta primer mix were used. MiXCR was run by TCRdb on the 5' RACE reads, yielding one entry per CDR3 protein. This table holds fewer than 2 million distinct CDR3 sequences, roughly 43% found once. The clonotype comes from a human donor in good health. The chain has TRBV7-2 and TRBJ2-5, with D maybe TRBD1 (6 bases). The sample was blood. Written as DNA, the CDR3 is TGTGCCAGCAGCCGTCCAGGGGTGGAGACCCAGTACTTC. As protein: CASSRPGVETQYF. The full variable domain, its missing parts supplied by reference TRBV7-2 and TRBJ2-5, is GAGVSQSPSNKVTEKGKDVELRCDPISGHTALYWYRQSLGQGLEFLIYFQGNSAPDKSGLPSDRFSAERTGGSVSTLTIQRTQQEDSAVYLCASSRPGVETQYFGPGTRLLVL.